This T cell receptor beta chain was identified during a study of OX40 agonist ivuxolimab in advanced cancers. The CDR3 contains 15 residues. The trim removed 1 base at V and 3 bases at J, leaving 3 bases unmatched. Germline CDR1 reads MNHNY; CDR2 reads SVGAGI (reference sequence). TCRdb keeps only in-frame clones here, not all; method: immunoSEQ multiplex PCR. The sample comprises tens of thousands of clones, about nine tenths of which are singletons, and approximately 5% rests with the top ten. Specimen: CD4+ or CD8+ T cells sorted from blood, collected in a trial of the OX40 agonist ivuxolimab. The source of this sequence is an adult with an advanced solid tumor such as melanoma, head and neck, liver or kidney cancer. This chain links TRBV6-6 with TRBJ1-1, with 9 bases identical to TRBD1. The CDR3 loop is CASSYLQGADTEAFF. CDR3 bases: TGTGCCAGCAGTTACTTACAGGGGGCGGACACTGAAGCTTTCTTT.